The 20 T cell receptor beta chains given below trace back to one sample, sequenced in a study of cytomegalovirus exposure and HLA in healthy donors. The primer mix had 60 Vbeta and 13 Jbeta primers. Sequenced by immunoSEQ multiplex PCR; TCRdb stores in-frame clones only, minus some. The sample carries some 150,000 clones, around 79% recorded once. The source material was PBMCs. The receptors were sampled from a young man in good health and CMV-seropositive.

This chain connects TRBV6-1 to TRBJ2-3; D not resolved. Germline assignment: CDR1 MNHNS and CDR2 SASEGT. The V end was cut by 7 bases, the J end by 4 bases, with 12 bases between. The CDR3 runs to 13 residues. In DNA form, the CDR3 reads TGTGCCAGCAAGGAGCTAAACGCAGATACGCAGTATTTT. This codes for CASKELNADTQYF.

The chain has TRBV19 and TRBJ1-1, with 7 bases aligning to TRBD1. Germline values: CDR1 LNHDA, CDR2 SQIVND (reference sequence). CDR3 length: 14 amino acids. J lost 5 bases, V lost 6 bases, and 9 bases had no gene match. CDR3 DNA: TGTGCCAGTAGCGAACAGGGGATGGAAACTGAAGCTTTCTTT. As protein: CASSEQGMETEAFF.

Remarks on this clone: Other DNA sequences of this sample code for an identical CDR3. CDR3 residues: CASSLLRDSSGNTIYF. The CDR3 nucleotides read TGTGCCAGCAGCTTACTCCGGGACAGCTCGGGAAACACCATATATTTT. The gene calls are TRBV5-5 and TRBJ1-3; 7 bases match TRBD1. The CDR3 runs 16 residues. Germline CDR1 reads SGHKS; CDR2 reads YYEKEE (reference sequence). V shed 2 bases and J 4 bases; nucleotides not matched to a gene: 9.

This clone was detected only a few times. The chain joins TRBV6-1 to TRBJ2-3, with 8 bases that match TRBD1. V shed 7 bases, J shed 11 bases, and the junction held 17 bases outside the gene matches. CDR1 is MNHNS, CDR2 SASEGT, per germline. There are 15 residues in the CDR3. CDR3 amino acids: CASTKRGTGLSGQYF. The CDR3 coding sequence is TGTGCCAGCACCAAACGGGGGACAGGCCTCAGCGGGCAGTATTTT.

J is TRBJ1-1 and V is TRBV4-1; TRBD1 is a possible D gene (6 bases). The V gene's germline CDR1 is MGHRA and CDR2 YSYEKL. Trimming cost V 4 bases and J 1 base, with 10 bases left between them. This CDR3 has 14 amino acids. The CDR3 is CASSLPRGNTEAFF. CDR3 coding DNA: TGCGCCAGCAGCCTTCCCAGGGGGAACACTGAAGCTTTCTTT.

The chain has TRBV25-1 and TRBJ2-7; 9 nucleotides align to TRBD1. Germline V gene sequence: CDR1 MGHDK, CDR2 SYGVNS. The V and J ends lost 7 bases and 0 bases, in that order; junction bases with no gene match: 7. The CDR3 runs 15 residues. The CDR3, as DNA: TGTGCCAGCACAAGAGGACAGGGGAGCTCCTACGAGCAGTACTTC. As protein: CASTRGQGSSYEQYF.

The genes are TRBV18 and TRBJ1-5; the D gene is possibly TRBD1 (6 bases). CDR1 is KGHSH, CDR2 LQKENI, per germline. V lost 6 bases, J lost 5 bases, and 14 bases lay in between. The CDR3 totals 14 residues. This chain's CDR3 is CASSPTGYYQPQHF. As DNA, the CDR3 is TGTGCCAGCTCCCCCACAGGGTACTATCAGCCCCAGCATTTT.

This clone appeared a few times. V usage is TRBV28 and J usage is TRBJ2-1; 8 bases align to TRBD2. CDR3 length: 15 amino acids. Trimming removed 7 bases from V and 1 base from J; junction bases left unmatched: 6. Per germline, CDR1 MDHEN and CDR2 SYDVKM. The CDR3 DNA is TGTGCCAGCACCATCGGACTAGCTTCCTACAATGAGCAGTTCTTC. Translating gives CASTIGLASYNEQFF.

The chain has TRBV6-5 and TRBJ2-2, with 9 positions matching TRBD2. Germline loops: CDR1 MNHEY, CDR2 SVGAGI. The CDR3 length is 16 residues. V lost 0 bases, J lost 4 bases, and 3 bases stayed unmatched. The CDR3 coding sequence is TGTGCCAGCAGTTACTCGCGGGGGGGCGGCACCGGGGAGCTGTTTTTT. Protein sequence: CASSYSRGGGTGELFF.

There are a few counts of this clone. This rearrangement joins TRBV9 to TRBJ2-1; 10 bases map to TRBD1. The germline CDR1 and CDR2 sequences are SGDLS and YYNGEE. This CDR3 has 16 residues. J lost 6 bases, V lost 3 bases, and 9 bases had no gene match. The CDR3 sequence: CASSASVWTGGNEQFF. DNA for the CDR3: TGTGCCAGCAGCGCCAGTGTCTGGACAGGGGGCAATGAGCAGTTCTTC.

This clone has only one observation. The rearrangement joins TRBV4-1 to TRBJ2-4; D might be TRBD1 (6 bases). CDR1 is MGHRA, CDR2 YSYEKL, per germline. The germline V and J ends were trimmed by 4 bases and 0 bases, with 13 bases remaining between them. This CDR3 is built from 16 residues. The CDR3 is CASSPGQGLAKNIQYF. The CDR3 coding sequence is TGCGCCAGCAGCCCCGGGCAGGGGCTAGCCAAAAACATTCAGTACTTC.

This chain joins TRBV28 and TRBJ2-1, with D maybe TRBD2 (6 bases). The V and J ends lost 2 bases and 0 bases respectively, with 8 bases between them. Germline CDR1 reads MDHEN; CDR2 reads SYDVKM. The CDR3 runs 15 residues. DNA for the CDR3: TGTGCCAGCAGTTTACGGGGGAACTCCTACAATGAGCAGTTCTTC. Amino acids: CASSLRGNSYNEQFF.

The chain carries TRBV6-5 and TRBJ2-3; possible D gene TRBD1, 5 bases. Deletions cut 4 bases from V and 6 bases from J, with 5 bases between. The CDR3 extends over 11 amino acids. CDR1 and CDR2 (germline): MNHEY, SVGAGI. CDR3 nucleotides: TGTGCCAGCAGTTCAGGGGATACGCAGTATTTT. Residues: CASSSGDTQYF.

The chain couples TRBV27 to TRBJ2-1; 7 positions agree with TRBD2. This CDR3 comprises 15 residues. Germline V gene sequence: CDR1 MNHEY, CDR2 SMNVEV (reference sequence). V was clipped by 6 bases and J by 0 bases; unmatched bases: 5. The CDR3 DNA follows: TGTGCCAGCAGCTCTAGCGGTAGCTCCTACAATGAGCAGTTCTTC. It is translated as CASSSSGSSYNEQFF.

This clone was counted a few times. The chain is built from TRBV29-1 and TRBJ2-3; D may be TRBD1 (5 bases). V dropped 2 bases and J dropped 6 bases, with 9 bases sitting between them. This CDR3 is 12 amino acids long. The germline CDR1 and CDR2 sequences are SQVTM and ANQGSEA. The CDR3 is CSVENGADTQYF. The DNA of the CDR3 is TGCAGCGTTGAAAATGGGGCCGATACGCAGTATTTT.

The rearrangement joins TRBV28 to TRBJ2-6, with D uncertain. The CDR3 extends over 16 amino acids. Germline CDR1 reads MDHEN; CDR2 reads SYDVKM. V lost 3 bases and J 0 bases, leaving 9 bases between the germline ends. In nucleotides, the CDR3 is TGTGCCAGCAGTTTGCGGCCGTCCTCTGGGGCCAACGTCCTGACTTTC. Translated: CASSLRPSSGANVLTF.

This chain links TRBV27 with TRBJ2-3; D is unclear. This CDR3 is built from 12 residues. Germline CDR1 reads MNHEY; CDR2 reads SMNVEV (reference sequence). Trimming removed 1 base at V and 8 bases at J, with 7 bases between. This CDR3 reads CASSLYGGTQYF. The CDR3 bases are TGTGCCAGCAGTTTATACGGCGGTACGCAGTATTTT.

The V call is TRBV19, the J call TRBJ1-5, with D unclear. This CDR3 has 15 amino acids. The germline V gene has CDR1 LNHDA and CDR2 SQIVND (reference sequence). V dropped 0 bases and J dropped 6 bases, with 12 bases sitting between them. The DNA of the CDR3 is TGTGCCAGTAGTATAGATCCCAGGAGGAGTCAGCCCCAGCATTTT. Encoded protein: CASSIDPRRSQPQHF.

The chain couples TRBV11-2 to TRBJ1-1; no firm D call. The CDR3 loop spans 13 amino acids. Germline CDR1 is SGHAT and CDR2 is FQNNGV. V lost 2 bases, J lost 6 bases, and 10 bases lay in between. CDR3 in amino acids: CASSLTVLPEAFF. The CDR3 nucleotides read TGTGCCAGCAGCTTAACCGTCCTACCTGAAGCTTTCTTT.

This sequence joins TRBV28 and TRBJ1-4; weak D call: TRBD1 (6 bases). The CDR3 is 15 amino acids. Trimming left V 2 bases short and J 7 bases short, with 14 bases between. Germline CDR1 and CDR2: MDHEN and SYDVKM. The CDR3 sequence: CASSLPGAGVEKLFF. The DNA of the CDR3 is TGTGCCAGCAGTTTACCAGGGGCAGGGGTTGAAAAACTGTTTTTT.